These T cell receptor beta chains were read from a single sample in a study of Graves' ophthalmopathy and Graves' hyperthyroidism. TCRdb reanalysed the multiplex PCR reads using MiXCR and keeps one entry per CDR3 protein. Found here are some 410,000 distinct CDR3 sequences, 20% to 25% of them singletons; the top ten hold around 3%. The sequencing sample was made of peripheral blood. All receptors come from a woman aged 18 to 35 with stable Graves' hyperthyroidism. Each CDR3 is given without its conserved first and last residue.

j_gene: TRBJ1-5; v_gene: TRBV12-3/TRBV12-4; CDR3aa: ASSRQGLINQPQH
j_gene: TRBJ1-1; v_gene: TRBV20-1; CDR3aa: SVGGNTEAF
j_gene: TRBJ2-7; v_gene: TRBV27; CDR3aa: ASTGTSGSQV
j_gene: TRBJ2-5; v_gene: TRBV7-9; CDR3aa: ASSSGQGRRETQY
j_gene: TRBJ2-7; v_gene: TRBV2; CDR3aa: ASSLGLPAYEQY
j_gene: TRBJ2-2; v_gene: TRBV7-2; CDR3aa: ASSFYICSAPGPNTGELF
j_gene: TRBJ2-4; v_gene: TRBV12-3/TRBV12-4; CDR3aa: ASSPTGEGIQY
j_gene: TRBJ2-4; v_gene: TRBV6-2/TRBV6-3; CDR3aa: ASSYSDTSGGLRY
j_gene: TRBJ2-7; v_gene: TRBV27; CDR3aa: ASSLLRGAGEIHEQY
j_gene: TRBJ2-7; v_gene: TRBV7-3; CDR3aa: ASSLTGGENAKKY